This TCR beta chain originates from a study of T cell responses to AZD1222 COVID-19 vaccine (dated by TCRdb to about 2021). For context, the study as a whole: AZD1222 recipients with second doses at about 4 weeks or about 12 weeks were pooled, because spike-specific TCR depth and breadth did not differ between schedules. TCR sequencing was performed for 230 to 250 trial participants, of whom 200 to 220 were given two doses of AZD1222 and about 25 were given two doses of MenACWY control vaccine. Trial participants were enrolled by age into subgroups of 18-55, 56-69 and 70-plus years, and about 150, 27 and 61 TCR-sequenced participants, respectively, were included in these subgroups.

From a lookup of the germline V gene, CDR1 and CDR2 are KGHSH and LQKENI. V and J are truncated by 2 bases and 5 bases respectively, leaving an intervening sequence of 12 bases. Inclusive of the bounding cysteine and phenylalanine, the CDR3 is 14 residues long. The CDR3 DNA has 42 bases and is translated from base 1. What the work shows at the level of the full study, not this receptor alone: The whole spike protein was spanned by vaccine-associated CD4 TCRs, and dominant responses were seen in regions 160-218 and 743-854. Because no day 14 peak-response samples were available, repertoires were characterized only after the peak T cell response. After two AZD1222 doses, both the breadth and the depth of spike-specific TCRs were significantly higher than at day 0 and than in MenACWY recipients. Reportedly, almost half of the unique spike-specific TCRs recognized epitopes lying outside the regions that are mutated in the B.1.351 and B.1.1.7 variants. In the small 56-69-year group, the increase in depth fell short of significance, most likely because of low power. Most participants were white British and females outnumbered males, and the authors suggested that clonal diversity may have been underestimated. Conclusions about previously exposed vaccinees are limited, since just 5 to 7 AZD1222 recipients were seropositive for SARS-CoV-2 at baseline.

Comment on this clone: Its target antigen remains unknown. Base qualities are not provided; no much larger clone lies one nucleotide away.

The CDR3 regions of human TCRbeta chains were subjected to immunosequencing. The study's own analysis went as follows. Repertoire TCRs were matched against a reference library of SARS-CoV-2-specific TCRs generated with the MIRA antigen-specificity platform. Breadth meant the fraction of unique TCRs that were SARS-CoV-2-associated, whereas depth meant the fraction of total T cells that were SARS-CoV-2-associated. Using the MIRA data, each spike-specific TCR was mapped to the spike region that the TCR reacts to and placed in a CD4 or CD8 class. Log10-transformed breadth and depth values were compared by one-way ANOVA with Sidak's multiple comparisons tests. Imported from immuneACCESS, the table was reduced by TCRdb to in-frame sequences with V and J called. These copies leave out some clones; in studies compared against another copy, an unresolved V gene accounts for under half, and the cause of the remainder is not known. V and J calls and clone size are as listed in that table; D and trimming were resolved from the DNA. For this sample there are about 130,000 clones; approximately 85% appear just once. The top ten clones comprise 1.6% of the sample.

The time point label for this specimen denotes: baseline before first vaccination. Vaccinee samples came from UK trials COV001 and COV002, including a single-blind randomized controlled phase 2/3 trial of AZD1222 (ChAdOx1 nCoV-19) in healthy adults. For TCRbeta chain sequencing, PBMC samples from trial participants were taken at day 0 and at day 28 after the second dose. The TCR was taken from an adult in good health. The chain couples TRBV18 to TRBJ2-5; the best D guess is TRBD2, with 6 bases matching. The material sequenced was peripheral blood, taken on day 0 of AZD1222 vaccination. In nucleotides, the sequence is TGTGCCAGCTCACCAAGGGAGGAGGGCGAGACCCAGTACTTC. Translated, this gives CASSPREEGETQYF.